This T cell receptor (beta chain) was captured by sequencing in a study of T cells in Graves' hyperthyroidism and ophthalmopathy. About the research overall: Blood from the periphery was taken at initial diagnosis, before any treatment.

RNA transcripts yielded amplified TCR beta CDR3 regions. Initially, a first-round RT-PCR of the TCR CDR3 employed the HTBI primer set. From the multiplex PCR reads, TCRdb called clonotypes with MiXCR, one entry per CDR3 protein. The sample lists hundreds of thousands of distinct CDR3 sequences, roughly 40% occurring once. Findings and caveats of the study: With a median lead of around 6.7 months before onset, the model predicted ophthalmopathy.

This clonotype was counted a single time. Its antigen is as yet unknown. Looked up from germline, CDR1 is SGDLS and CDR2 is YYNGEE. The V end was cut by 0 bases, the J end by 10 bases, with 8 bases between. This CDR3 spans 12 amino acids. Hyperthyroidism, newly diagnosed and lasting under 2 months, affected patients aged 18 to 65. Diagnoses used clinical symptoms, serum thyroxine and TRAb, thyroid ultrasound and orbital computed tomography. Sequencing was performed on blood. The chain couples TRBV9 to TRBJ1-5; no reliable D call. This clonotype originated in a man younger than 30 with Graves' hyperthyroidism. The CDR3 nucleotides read TGTGCCAGCAGCGTAGTGGGTCGACCCCAGCATTTT. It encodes CASSVVGRPQHF.